These T cell receptor beta chains were read from a single sample in a study of identical twins. TCRdb reprocessed the 5' RACE reads with MiXCR, giving one entry per CDR3 protein. The sample has about 520,000 distinct CDR3 sequences; approximately 22% are singletons. These data also featured in a second study, about T cells expressing NK-cell markers.

The sample consisted of CD4+ T cells sorted from blood. The receptors shown here come from a young woman in good health. The CDR3 runs from the conserved cysteine through the conserved F or W. The order of the fields is J gene, clone size, D gene, V gene, CDR3 protein, CDR3 DNA. The D gene is left open where the match is weak. Only part of the rows carry a size: once, few, many, or a class if the clone is expanded.

J: TRBJ1-1; size: few; D: -; V: TRBV20-1; CDR3: CSARRTGNTEAFF; DNA: TGCAGTGCAAGAAGGACGGGGAACACTGAAGCTTTCTTT
J: TRBJ2-5; size: -; D: TRBD2; V: TRBV12-3/TRBV12-4; CDR3: CASSSLRTSGSQETQYF; DNA: TGTGCCAGCAGTTCACTCCGGACTAGCGGATCCCAAGAGACCCAGTACTTC
J: TRBJ2-1; size: few; D: -; V: TRBV5-1; CDR3: CASSFTVQTENEQFF; DNA: TGCGCCAGCAGCTTCACCGTCCAGACTGAGAATGAGCAGTTCTTC
J: TRBJ2-7; size: few; D: -; V: TRBV7-9; CDR3: CASSLSGVHEQYF; DNA: TGTGCCAGCAGCCTCTCAGGTGTCCACGAGCAGTACTTC
J: TRBJ2-2; size: -; D: -; V: TRBV5-1; CDR3: CASSLNWNTGELFF; DNA: TGCGCCAGCAGCCTAAACTGGAACACCGGGGAGCTGTTTTTT
J: TRBJ2-5; size: few; D: TRBD1; V: TRBV6-2/TRBV6-3; CDR3: CASSYSERTGQETQYF; DNA: TGTGCCAGCAGTTACTCCGAGAGGACAGGACAAGAGACCCAGTACTTC
J: TRBJ2-7; size: few; D: -; V: TRBV20-1; CDR3: CSARAPGFHEQYF; DNA: TGCAGTGCTAGAGCCCCAGGGTTTCACGAGCAGTACTTC
J: TRBJ2-7; size: many; D: -; V: TRBV12-3/TRBV12-4; CDR3: CASSLGNVKGRPYEQYF; DNA: TGTGCCAGCAGTTTAGGCAATGTGAAGGGGCGACCCTACGAGCAGTACTTC
J: TRBJ2-5; size: -; D: -; V: TRBV20-1; CDR3: CSANGESQETQYF; DNA: TGCAGTGCTAATGGGGAGAGCCAAGAGACCCAGTACTTC
J: TRBJ2-3; size: few; D: TRBD2; V: TRBV5-1; CDR3: CASSLGTSSLTDTQYF; DNA: TGCGCCAGCAGCCTTGGGACTAGCTCCTTAACAGATACGCAGTATTTT
J: TRBJ2-7; size: -; D: TRBD2; V: TRBV6-5; CDR3: CASSYPTSGISHEQYF; DNA: TGTGCCAGCAGTTATCCCACTAGCGGGATTAGCCACGAGCAGTACTTC
J: TRBJ2-5; size: once; D: TRBD1; V: TRBV5-5; CDR3: CAISPATGGETQYF; DNA: TGTGCCATCAGCCCCGCTACAGGGGGAGAGACCCAGTACTTC
J: TRBJ1-6; size: -; D: -; V: TRBV9; CDR3: CASSPVGVGNSPLHF; DNA: TGTGCCAGCAGCCCCGTGGGGGTAGGCAATTCACCCCTCCACTTT
J: TRBJ2-7; size: -; D: -; V: TRBV10-3; CDR3: CAISAGTVSYEQYF; DNA: TGTGCCATCAGCGCCGGGACTGTCTCCTACGAGCAGTACTTC
J: TRBJ2-7; size: few; D: -; V: TRBV6-5; CDR3: CASSNPRGLAYEQYF; DNA: TGTGCCAGCAGTAACCCCAGGGGTCTCGCTTACGAGCAGTACTTC
J: TRBJ1-1; size: -; D: -; V: TRBV20-1; CDR3: CSALMGSPRSEAFF; DNA: TGCAGTGCCCTAATGGGAAGCCCGAGGAGTGAAGCTTTCTTT
J: TRBJ2-1; size: -; D: TRBD2; V: TRBV11-1; CDR3: CASSAGASGTSSYNEQFF; DNA: TGTGCCAGCAGCGCTGGGGCTAGCGGGACGAGCTCCTACAATGAGCAGTTCTTC
J: TRBJ1-1; size: -; D: TRBD1; V: TRBV12-3/TRBV12-4; CDR3: CASSFQGAGAEAFF; DNA: TGTGCCAGCAGTTTCCAGGGGGCGGGCGCTGAAGCTTTCTTT
J: TRBJ2-2; size: -; D: -; V: TRBV4-1; CDR3: CASSQGYGTGELFF; DNA: TGCGCCAGCAGCCAAGGGTACGGCACCGGGGAGCTGTTTTTT
J: TRBJ1-4; size: few; D: -; V: TRBV20-1; CDR3: CSASKGEEKLFF; DNA: TGCAGTGCTAGTAAGGGTGAAGAAAAACTGTTTTTT
J: TRBJ2-2; size: -; D: -; V: TRBV11-1; CDR3: CASSFGLDTGELFF; DNA: TGTGCCAGCAGCTTTGGGTTGGACACCGGGGAGCTGTTTTTT
J: TRBJ2-3; size: -; D: -; V: TRBV5-1; CDR3: CASSLGGALDRTQYF; DNA: TGCGCCAGCAGCTTGGGAGGGGCCCTAGATCGGACGCAGTATTTT
J: TRBJ1-1; size: -; D: -; V: TRBV5-1; CDR3: CASSFQGTDTEAFF; DNA: TGCGCCAGCAGCTTCCAGGGGACGGACACTGAAGCTTTCTTT
J: TRBJ2-1; size: few; D: TRBD1; V: TRBV20-1; CDR3: CSVSRDRGRNEQFF; DNA: TGCAGTGTCTCGCGGGACAGGGGGCGGAATGAGCAGTTCTTC